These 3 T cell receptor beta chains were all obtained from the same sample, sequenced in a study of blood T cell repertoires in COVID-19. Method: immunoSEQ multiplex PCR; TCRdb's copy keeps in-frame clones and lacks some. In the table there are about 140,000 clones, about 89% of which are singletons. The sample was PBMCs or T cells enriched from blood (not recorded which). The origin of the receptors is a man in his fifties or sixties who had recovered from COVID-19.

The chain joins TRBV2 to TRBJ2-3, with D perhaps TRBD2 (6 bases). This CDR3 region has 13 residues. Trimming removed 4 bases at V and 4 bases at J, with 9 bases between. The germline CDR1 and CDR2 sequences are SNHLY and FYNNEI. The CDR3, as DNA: TGTGCCAGCAGTGGCCCGGGGGCAGATACGCAGTATTTT. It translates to CASSGPGADTQYF.

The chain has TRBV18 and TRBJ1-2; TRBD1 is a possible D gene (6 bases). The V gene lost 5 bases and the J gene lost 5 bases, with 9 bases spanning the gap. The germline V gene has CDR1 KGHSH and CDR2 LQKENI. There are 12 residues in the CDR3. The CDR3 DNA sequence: TGTGCCAGCTCAACCGGACAGTATGGCTACACCTTC. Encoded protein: CASSTGQYGYTF.

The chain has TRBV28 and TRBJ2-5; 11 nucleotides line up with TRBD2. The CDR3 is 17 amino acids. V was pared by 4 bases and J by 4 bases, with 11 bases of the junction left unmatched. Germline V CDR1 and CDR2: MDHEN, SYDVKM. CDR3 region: CASSWGATSGISETQYF. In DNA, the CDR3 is TGTGCCAGCAGTTGGGGCGCGACTAGCGGGATATCAGAGACCCAGTACTTC.